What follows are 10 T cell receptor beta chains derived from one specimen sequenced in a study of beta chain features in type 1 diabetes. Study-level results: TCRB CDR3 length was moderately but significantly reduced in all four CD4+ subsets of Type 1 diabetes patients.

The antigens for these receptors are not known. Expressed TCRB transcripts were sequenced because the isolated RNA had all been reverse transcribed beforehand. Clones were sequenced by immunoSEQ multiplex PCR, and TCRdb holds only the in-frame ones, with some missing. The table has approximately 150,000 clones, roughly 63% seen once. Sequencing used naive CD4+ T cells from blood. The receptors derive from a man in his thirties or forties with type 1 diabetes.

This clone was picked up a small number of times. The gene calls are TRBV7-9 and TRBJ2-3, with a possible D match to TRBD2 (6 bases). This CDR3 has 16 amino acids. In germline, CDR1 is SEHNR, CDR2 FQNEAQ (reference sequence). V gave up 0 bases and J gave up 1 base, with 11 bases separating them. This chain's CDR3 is CASSLAKPSGTDTQYF. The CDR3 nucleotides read TGTGCCAGCAGCTTAGCGAAGCCTAGCGGCACAGATACGCAGTATTTT.

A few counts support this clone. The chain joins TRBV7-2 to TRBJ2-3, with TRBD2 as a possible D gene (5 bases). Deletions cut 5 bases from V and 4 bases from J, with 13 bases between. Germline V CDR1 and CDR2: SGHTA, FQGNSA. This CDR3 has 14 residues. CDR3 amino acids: CASSPLRGADTQYF. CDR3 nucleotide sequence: TGTGCCAGCAGCCCTCTCCGGGGAGCAGATACGCAGTATTTT.

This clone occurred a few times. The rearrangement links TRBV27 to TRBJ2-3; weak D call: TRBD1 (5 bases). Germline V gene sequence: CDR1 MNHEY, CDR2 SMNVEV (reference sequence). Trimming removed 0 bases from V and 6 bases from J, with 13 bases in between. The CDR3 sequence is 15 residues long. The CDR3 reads CASSLSGRLGDTQYF. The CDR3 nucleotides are TGTGCCAGCAGTTTATCGGGGCGGTTGGGGGATACGCAGTATTTT.

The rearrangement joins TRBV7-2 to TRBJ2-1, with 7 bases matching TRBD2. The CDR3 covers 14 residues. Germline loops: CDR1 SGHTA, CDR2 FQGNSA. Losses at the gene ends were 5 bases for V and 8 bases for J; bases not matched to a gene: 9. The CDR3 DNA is TGTGCCAGCAGCCCCGGGACTAATGTCCATGAGCAGTTCTTC. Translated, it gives CASSPGTNVHEQFF.

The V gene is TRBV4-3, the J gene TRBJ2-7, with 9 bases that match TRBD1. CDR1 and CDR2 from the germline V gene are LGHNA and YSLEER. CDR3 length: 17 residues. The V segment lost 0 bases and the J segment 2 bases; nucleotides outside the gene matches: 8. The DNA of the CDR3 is TGCGCCAGCAGCCAAGAGGGACAGGGAGGGAGTCCCTACGAGCAGTACTTC. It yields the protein CASSQEGQGGSPYEQYF.

The CDR3 loop is CSGDRGRDTQYF. CDR3 sequence (DNA): TGCAGCGGCGACCGGGGCAGAGATACGCAGTATTTT. This chain uses TRBV29-1 with TRBJ2-3, with D perhaps given as TRBD1 or TRBD2 (5 bases each). CDR1 is SQVTM, CDR2 ANQGSEA, per germline. V lost 7 bases to trimming and J lost 5 bases, with 13 bases between them. The CDR3 consists of 12 residues.

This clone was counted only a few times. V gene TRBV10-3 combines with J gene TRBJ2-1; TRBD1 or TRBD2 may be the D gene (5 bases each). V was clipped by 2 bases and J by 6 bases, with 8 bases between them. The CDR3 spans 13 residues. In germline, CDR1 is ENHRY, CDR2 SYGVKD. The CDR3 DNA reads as TGTGCCATCAGTGAGGAGGGGCTCAATGAGCAGTTCTTC. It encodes CAISEEGLNEQFF.

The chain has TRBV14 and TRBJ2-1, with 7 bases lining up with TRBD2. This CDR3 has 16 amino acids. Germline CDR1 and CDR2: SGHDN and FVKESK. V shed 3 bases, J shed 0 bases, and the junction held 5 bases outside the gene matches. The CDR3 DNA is TGTGCCAGCAGCCAGGTCGGGGGGAACTCCTACAATGAGCAGTTCTTC. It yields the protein CASSQVGGNSYNEQFF.

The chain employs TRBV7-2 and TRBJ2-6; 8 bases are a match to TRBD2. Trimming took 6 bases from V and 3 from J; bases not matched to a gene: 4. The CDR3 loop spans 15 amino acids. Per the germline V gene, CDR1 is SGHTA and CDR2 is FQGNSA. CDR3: CASRGLAGGANVLTF. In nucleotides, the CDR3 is TGTGCCAGCAGGGGCCTAGCGGGTGGGGCCAACGTCCTGACTTTC.

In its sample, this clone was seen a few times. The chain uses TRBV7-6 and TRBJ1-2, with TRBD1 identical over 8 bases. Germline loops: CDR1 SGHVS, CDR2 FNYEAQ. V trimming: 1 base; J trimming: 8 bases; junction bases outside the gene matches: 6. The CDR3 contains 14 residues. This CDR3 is CASSLDGQGEGYTF. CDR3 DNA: TGTGCCAGCAGCTTAGATGGACAGGGAGAGGGCTACACCTTC. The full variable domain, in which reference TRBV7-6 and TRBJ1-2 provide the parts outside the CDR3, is GAGVSQSPRYKVTKRGQDVALRCDPISGHVSLYWYRQALGQGPEFLTYFNYEAQQDKSGLPNDRFSAERPEGSISTLTIQRTEQRDSAMYRCASSLDGQGEGYTFGSGTRLTVV.